Below are 18 T cell receptor beta chains sequenced from a single sample in a study of CD8 T cells in Susac syndrome. RNA amounts of about 0.5 to 1 ug underwent reverse transcription with random hexamers. TCRdb processed the immunoSEQ multiplex PCR reads anew with MiXCR; each CDR3 protein has one entry. There are 150,000 to 200,000 distinct CDR3 sequences in the sample; 85% to 95% occur only once, and 0.16% lies in the top ten. Material for sequencing was CD8+ T cells from PBMCs. The receptor set was obtained from a human donor with multiple sclerosis.

The chain couples TRBV2 to TRBJ2-1, with 9 bases identical to TRBD1. Germline-derived CDR1 and CDR2 are SNHLY and FYNNEI. The ends lost 7 bases at V and 7 bases at J; junction bases unmatched: 5. The CDR3 covers 13 residues. CDR3 DNA sequence: TGTGCCAGCATCCCGGGACAGGGAAATGAGCAGTTCTTC. Translating it yields CASIPGQGNEQFF. Combining the CDR3 with reference TRBV2 and TRBJ2-1 gives the whole variable domain EPEVTQTPSHQVTQMGQEVILRCVPISNHLYFYWYRQILGQKVEFLVSFYNNEISEKSEIFDDQFSVERPDGSNFTLKIRSTKLEDSAMYFCASIPGQGNEQFFGPGTRLTVL.

The chain carries TRBV20-1 and TRBJ1-1; D unclear. V was pared by 5 bases and J by 7 bases, with 8 bases between. The CDR3 is 10 amino acids. Germline V lookup: CDR1 DFQATT, CDR2 SNEGSKA (reference sequence). The chain's CDR3 is CSAQPVEAFF. CDR3 in DNA: TGCAGTGCTCAACCCGTTGAAGCTTTCTTT.

The rearrangement uses TRBV20-1 and TRBJ1-2, with D possibly TRBD1 on 5 matching bases. Germline V gene lookup returns CDR1 DFQATT and CDR2 SNEGSKA (reference sequence). V lost 0 bases, J lost 3 bases, and 14 bases lay in between. The CDR3 contains 15 residues. The CDR3, as DNA: TGCAGTGCTAGAGACTCAGGGAGTGAGGACTATGGCTACACCTTC. The encoded protein is CSARDSGSEDYGYTF.

The V gene is TRBV25-1, the J gene TRBJ2-5; unclear D gene. Germline assignment: CDR1 MGHDK and CDR2 SYGVNS. This CDR3 comprises 15 residues. V gave up 7 bases and J gave up 0 bases, with 15 bases separating them. The DNA of the CDR3 is TGTGCCAGCAAAGGGCGATGGGGTGACCAAGAGACCCAGTACTTC. This encodes CASKGRWGDQETQYF. Combining the CDR3 with reference TRBV25-1 and TRBJ2-5 gives the whole variable domain EADIYQTPRYLVIGTGKKITLECSQTMGHDKMYWYQQDPGMELHLIHYSYGVNSTEKGDLSSESTVSRIRTEHFPLTLESARPSHTSQYLCASKGRWGDQETQYFGPGTRLLVL.

The gene calls are TRBV11-2 and TRBJ2-7; weak D call: TRBD1 (5 bases). The CDR3 loop spans 14 amino acids. Per the germline V gene, CDR1 is SGHAT and CDR2 is FQNNGV. V lost 5 bases to trimming and J lost 2 bases, with 13 bases between them. This CDR3 is CASSLLTVAYEQYF. The CDR3 DNA follows: TGTGCCAGCAGCCTACTGACAGTTGCCTACGAGCAGTACTTC.

The rearrangement uses TRBV11-2 and TRBJ2-1; D unclear. Germline V lookup: CDR1 SGHAT, CDR2 FQNNGV. V was clipped by 8 bases and J by 2 bases, with 10 bases between them. The CDR3 totals 13 residues. Here the CDR3 reads CASVLGAYNEQFF. CDR3 in DNA: TGTGCCAGCGTCCTAGGCGCCTACAATGAGCAGTTCTTC.

V gene TRBV29-1 combines with J gene TRBJ1-2; no firm D call. CDR1 SQVTM and CDR2 ANQGSEA come from the germline V gene. The CDR3 has 16 amino acids. The V gene lost 0 bases and the J gene lost 1 base, with 15 bases spanning the gap. The CDR3, as DNA: TGCAGCGTTGAAGATCCCGATTTAAGGATTAACTATGGCTACACCTTC. Its protein is CSVEDPDLRINYGYTF. Full variable domain (rest looked up from reference TRBV29-1 and TRBJ1-2): SAVISQKPSRDICQRGTSLTIQCQVDSQVTMMFWYRQQPGQSLTLIATANQGSEATYESGFVIDKFPISRPNLTFSTLTVSNMSPEDSSIYLCSVEDPDLRINYGYTFGSGTRLTVV.

CDR3 sequence: CASSPTQGSRYEQYF. CDR3 nucleotide sequence: TGTGCCAGTAGTCCGACCCAGGGGTCGCGCTACGAGCAGTACTTC. This sequence joins TRBV19 and TRBJ2-7; a possible D gene is TRBD1 (6 bases). This CDR3 comprises 15 residues. Per germline, CDR1 LNHDA and CDR2 SQIVND (reference sequence). Trimming took 5 bases from V and 3 from J, leaving 17 bases between them.

The chain is built from TRBV12-3 or TRBV12-4 and TRBJ2-3; 11 bases are shared with TRBD1. The CDR3 contains 17 residues. V lost 6 bases, J lost 0 bases, and 8 bases stayed unmatched. In nucleotides, the CDR3 is TGTGCCAGCAGCGGGACAGGGGGTACCTCTAGCACAGATACGCAGTATTTT. This gives the protein CASSGTGGTSSTDTQYF.

This chain joins TRBV15 and TRBJ2-5; the D is unclear. The CDR3 totals 13 residues. The germline gives CDR1 LNHNV, CDR2 YYDKDF (reference sequence). The V gene lost 3 bases and the J gene lost 0 bases, with 5 bases spanning the gap. CDR3 sequence: CATSSGDQETQYF. In DNA, the CDR3 is TGTGCCACCAGCAGTGGAGACCAAGAGACCCAGTACTTC.

The V and J genes are TRBV4-1 and TRBJ2-7, with 8 bases identical to TRBD2. CDR1 is MGHRA and CDR2 is YSYEKL in the germline V gene. V lost 0 bases to trimming and J lost 2 bases; unmatched junction nucleotides: 6. CDR3 length equals 16 residues. The CDR3 coding sequence is TGCGCCAGCAGCCAAGAACGGGAGGGCCAAGCCTACGAGCAGTACTTC. Its protein product is CASSQEREGQAYEQYF.

The CDR3 nucleotides are TGTGCCAGCAGCCCCTGGGACAGCTCCTACGAGCAGTACTTC. It is translated as CASSPWDSSYEQYF. The rearrangement joins TRBV9 to TRBJ2-7; TRBD1 matches 7 bases. Germline V gene data show CDR1 as SGDLS and CDR2 as YYNGEE. V dropped 4 bases and J dropped 0; count of bases not matched to a gene: 4. The CDR3 loop spans 14 amino acids.

This chain connects TRBV12-3 or TRBV12-4 to TRBJ2-2, with 10 bases fitting TRBD1. The CDR3 has 15 amino acids. Germline trimming cut 5 bases from V and 7 bases from J; bases unmatched to any gene: 7. The CDR3 loop reads CASSRDRGLNGELFF. The CDR3 bases are TGTGCCAGCAGTCGGGACAGGGGTCTTAACGGGGAGCTGTTTTTT.

The gene calls are TRBV5-6 and TRBJ2-7; D call uncertain. Germline V gene data show CDR1 as SGHDT and CDR2 as YYEEEE. Trimming shortened V by 0 bases and J by 1 base, and 20 bases separated the two germline ends. The CDR3 is 18 amino acids. This chain's CDR3 is CASSLGLINRFGSYEQYF. In nucleotides, the CDR3 is TGTGCCAGCAGCTTGGGGTTGATCAACCGGTTTGGATCCTACGAGCAGTACTTC.

The chain employs TRBV28 and TRBJ1-2; D possibly corresponds to TRBD1 (6 bases). CDR1 and CDR2 from the germline V gene are MDHEN and SYDVKM. This CDR3 region has 17 residues. Trimming took 4 bases from V and 2 from J, leaving 20 bases between them. CDR3 DNA: TGTGCCAGCAGTTCACCCCGGAGGGGGGGTGCCAACTATGGCTACACCTTC. Its protein product is CASSSPRRGGANYGYTF.

This chain connects TRBV12-3 or TRBV12-4 to TRBJ1-2; possibly TRBD1 for D (6 bases). CDR3 length: 12 residues. Trimming took 7 bases from V and 4 from J, leaving 10 bases between them. The CDR3 is CASTEDSYGYTF. The DNA for the CDR3 is TGTGCCAGCACCGAGGACAGCTATGGCTACACCTTC.

The CDR3 reads CASSVVGLIVTDTQYF. DNA for the CDR3: TGTGCCAGCAGCGTAGTCGGACTCATCGTCACAGATACGCAGTATTTT. V usage is TRBV9 and J usage is TRBJ2-3; tentative D call: TRBD2 (5 bases). Looked up from germline, CDR1 is SGDLS and CDR2 is YYNGEE. Deletions cut 0 bases from V and 2 bases from J, with 13 bases between. The CDR3 has 16 residues.

The rearrangement uses TRBV29-1 and TRBJ1-2, with a tentative D call TRBD1 (6 bases). V gave up 4 bases and J gave up 5 bases, with 17 bases separating them. In germline, CDR1 is SQVTM, CDR2 ANQGSEA. There are 14 residues in the CDR3. This CDR3 is CSVGGSGAEYGYTF. DNA for the CDR3: TGCAGCGTTGGGGGGTCGGGGGCGGAGTATGGCTACACCTTC.